The 21 T cell receptor beta chains below were found in one sample sequenced in a study of T cell repertoires in cytomegalovirus infection (dated by TCRdb to between 2018 and 2021). The listed sequencing device is Illumina HiSeq 1500. TCRdb cleaned the public reads at Q25 with fastp, built clones with MiXCR and kept in-frame beta chains. Records with the same CDR3 protein are collapsed into one entry carrying the most frequent genes and DNA. The sample contains under 200,000 distinct CDR3 sequences, 8% to 10% of them found a single time. The ten largest make up about 4.6% of the sample. Sequences were obtained from PBMCs. These receptors came from a human donor in good health (CMV status not recorded). Some clones in this sample may be carry-over from other donors' samples.

This clonotype was seen a handful of times. The chain combines TRBV20-1 with TRBJ2-1; weak D call: TRBD2 (5 bases). Germline CDR1 reads DFQATT; CDR2 reads SNEGSKA (reference sequence). The CDR3 is 16 residues long. Between the trimmed V and J ends, which lost 3 bases and 0 bases, there was a span of 15 bases. In DNA, the CDR3 is TGCAGTGCTAGCCCTTTACTAGTCCGCTCCTACAATGAGCAGTTCTTC. Translation gives CSASPLLVRSYNEQFF.

This chain uses TRBV13 with TRBJ1-3, with D perhaps matching TRBD1 (5 bases). V shed 4 bases and J shed 4 bases, with 14 bases lying between them. The CDR3 is 15 amino acids. Germline V gene sequence: CDR1 PRHDT, CDR2 FYEKMQ (reference sequence). In DNA, the CDR3 is TGTGCCAGCAGCTCTGCAGGGCTGCGGGGAAACACCATATATTTT. Protein product: CASSSAGLRGNTIYF.

There are many counts of this clonotype. The V call is TRBV7-2, the J call TRBJ1-5; D unresolved. This CDR3 contains 13 residues. V was clipped by 6 bases and J by 3 bases, with 9 bases between them. Germline V gene sequence: CDR1 SGHTA, CDR2 FQGNSA. CDR3 loop: CASRGQDNQPQHF. The CDR3 DNA is TGTGCCAGCAGAGGGCAGGACAATCAGCCCCAGCATTTT.

At least ten counts were recorded for this clonotype. V and J are TRBV5-6 and TRBJ1-5, with D unclear. Trimming pared 0 bases from V and 5 bases from J, leaving 9 bases between. CDR1 and CDR2 from the germline V gene are SGHDT and YYEEEE. This CDR3 spans 14 amino acids. CDR3 in amino acids: CASSLVGRDQPQHF. The DNA of the CDR3 is TGTGCCAGCAGCTTGGTGGGTCGGGATCAGCCCCAGCATTTT. The variable domain in full, with the rest retrieved from reference TRBV5-6 and TRBJ1-5, is DAGVTQSPTHLIKTRGQQVTLRCSPKSGHDTVSWYQQALGQGPQFIFQYYEEEERQRGNFPDRFSGHQFPNYSSELNVNALLLGDSALYLCASSLVGRDQPQHFGDGTRLSIL.

The chain is built from TRBV20-1 and TRBJ1-5; 8 nucleotides line up with TRBD1. V was pared by 6 bases and J by 2 bases, with 9 bases of the junction left unmatched. CDR3 length: 15 residues. Germline V gene sequence: CDR1 DFQATT, CDR2 SNEGSKA (reference sequence). CDR3 nucleotide sequence: TGCAGTGCCCGGACAGGGAGCGTGGGCAATCAGCCCCAGCATTTT. Translation gives CSARTGSVGNQPQHF.

The CDR3 reads CASSHSGPLGESEQFF. CDR3 bases: TGCGCCAGCAGCCATTCAGGACCCCTGGGTGAGTCGGAGCAGTTCTTC. The rearrangement joins TRBV4-1 to TRBJ2-1; D gene unclear. The germline V gene has CDR1 MGHRA and CDR2 YSYEKL. With 3 bases removed from V and 10 bases from J, the gap between germline ends came to 22 bases. The CDR3 has 16 amino acids.

This clonotype was observed a handful of times. The chain couples TRBV20-1 to TRBJ2-7; perhaps TRBD1 as D (7 bases). V shed 5 bases and J shed 0 bases, with 11 bases lying between them. Germline CDR1 and CDR2: DFQATT and SNEGSKA (reference sequence). The CDR3 has 13 residues. CDR3 residues: CSARGTASYEQYF. CDR3 DNA: TGCAGTGCTCGGGGGACAGCCTCCTACGAGCAGTACTTC.

This clonotype was detected only a few times. The rearrangement joins TRBV5-1 to TRBJ1-1; no clear D. The V end lost 5 bases, the J end lost 1 base, and 9 bases lay between the germline ends. The CDR3 consists of 13 residues. The germline V gene has CDR1 SGHRS and CDR2 YFSETQ. CDR3 protein: CASRAGPNTEAFF. The CDR3 DNA reads TGCGCCAGCAGGGCGGGCCCGAACACTGAAGCTTTCTTT.

This clonotype occurred a few times. The chain carries TRBV29-1 and TRBJ2-7; D perhaps matches TRBD2 (6 bases). V was pared by 4 bases and J by 3 bases, with 13 bases between. Germline assignment: CDR1 SQVTM and CDR2 ANQGSEA. The CDR3 is 13 residues long. The CDR3 bases are TGCAGCGTTGTACGCGGGGAAGGCTACGAGCAGTACTTC. It encodes CSVVRGEGYEQYF.

Many counts were recorded for this clonotype. The genes are TRBV7-2 and TRBJ2-7; TRBD1 matches 7 bases. V shed 5 bases, J shed 1 base, and the junction held 8 bases outside the gene matches. This CDR3 comprises 15 residues. Looked up from germline, CDR1 is SGHTA and CDR2 is FQGNSA. The DNA for the CDR3 is TGTGCCAGCAGCCCGACAGGGTACGGATCCTACGAGCAGTACTTC. Residues: CASSPTGYGSYEQYF.

The table lists this clonotype with many counts. This chain uses TRBV7-2 with TRBJ2-7; a possible D gene is TRBD2 (5 bases). Germline CDR1 SGHTA, CDR2 FQGNSA. This CDR3 region has 13 residues. The germline V and J ends were trimmed by 1 base and 2 bases, with 6 bases remaining between them. The CDR3 coding sequence is TGTGCCAGCAGCTTAGGGCGGGCCTACGAGCAGTACTTC. This codes for CASSLGRAYEQYF. The variable domain in full, with the rest retrieved from reference TRBV7-2 and TRBJ2-7, is GAGVSQSPSNKVTEKGKDVELRCDPISGHTALYWYRQSLGQGLEFLIYFQGNSAPDKSGLPSDRFSAERTGGSVSTLTIQRTQQEDSAVYLCASSLGRAYEQYFGPGTRLTVT.

There are many counts of this clonotype. This chain connects TRBV7-2 to TRBJ2-7; D is possibly TRBD1 (6 bases). V lost 5 bases and J 4 bases, leaving 12 bases between the germline ends. Germline V lookup: CDR1 SGHTA, CDR2 FQGNSA. This CDR3 comprises 13 residues. In DNA form, the CDR3 reads TGTGCCAGCAGCGGGAATCAGGGGTACGAGCAGTACTTC. This sequence encodes CASSGNQGYEQYF.

This sequence joins TRBV28 and TRBJ2-1; the D is unclear. CDR3 length equals 14 residues. Trimming cost V 3 bases and J 3 bases, with 9 bases left between them. Germline V lookup: CDR1 MDHEN, CDR2 SYDVKM. In DNA, the CDR3 is TGTGCCAGCAGTTTGACCCCTCTCTACAATGAGCAGTTCTTC. This sequence encodes CASSLTPLYNEQFF.

This clonotype was observed many times. The genes are TRBV28 and TRBJ1-1; unclear D gene. The V gene's germline CDR1 is MDHEN and CDR2 SYDVKM. Trimming took 5 bases from V and 4 from J, leaving 11 bases between them. The length of the CDR3 is 13 residues. CDR3 nucleotide sequence: TGTGCCAGCAGTCCCAGTATGGTCACTGAAGCTTTCTTT. Amino acids: CASSPSMVTEAFF.

This clonotype was observed at least ten times. This chain joins TRBV7-9 and TRBJ2-7; D is tentatively TRBD1 or TRBD2 (7 bases each). The CDR3 length is 15 residues. The germline V gene encodes CDR1 SEHNR and CDR2 FQNEAQ (reference sequence). V dropped 5 bases and J dropped 4 bases, with 18 bases sitting between them. The DNA for the CDR3 is TGTGCCAGCAGCCCTGCGTCAGGGGGGGAGTACGAGCAGTACTTC. It codes for CASSPASGGEYEQYF.

The chain uses TRBV12-3 or TRBV12-4 and TRBJ1-1; D is possibly TRBD1 (5 bases). The CDR3 is made up of 14 amino acids. V lost 8 bases to trimming and J lost 5 bases, with 18 bases between them. This CDR3 reads CASHLEMGGTEAFF. The CDR3 DNA is TGTGCCAGCCATCTAGAGATGGGGGGAACTGAAGCTTTCTTT.

This clonotype was counted many times. The rearrangement uses TRBV6-1 and TRBJ2-5, with 10 bases aligning to TRBD2. The V segment lost 6 bases and the J segment 10 bases; nucleotides outside the gene matches: 14. The germline V gene encodes CDR1 MNHNS and CDR2 SASEGT. The CDR3 length is 15 residues. CDR3 region: CASRGTSGTSVSQYF. For the CDR3, the DNA is TGTGCCAGCAGGGGCACTAGCGGGACCTCGGTTAGCCAGTACTTC.

This clonotype was counted ten times or more. CDR3 DNA sequence: TGCAGCGTTGAAGCCCGCGGGTCCTACTACGAGCAGTACTTC. It codes for CSVEARGSYYEQYF. The chain combines TRBV29-1 with TRBJ2-7; possible D gene TRBD2, 5 bases. V was clipped by 1 base and J by 3 bases, with 13 bases between them. The germline V gene has CDR1 SQVTM and CDR2 ANQGSEA. The CDR3 consists of 14 residues.

This clonotype was detected many times. This chain links TRBV7-2 with TRBJ2-1; a weak D match, TRBD2 (5 bases). The CDR3 runs to 13 residues. V lost 2 bases, J lost 10 bases, and 12 bases lay in between. Germline CDR1 reads SGHTA; CDR2 reads FQGNSA. CDR3 sequence reads: CASSLIEGMEQFF. Written as DNA, the CDR3 is TGTGCCAGCAGCTTAATCGAGGGCATGGAGCAGTTCTTC.

The V gene is TRBV4-2, the J gene TRBJ2-5; 7 bases agree with TRBD1. CDR3 length equals 16 residues. From germline, CDR1 is LGHNA and CDR2 YNFKEQ. The V and J ends lost 0 bases and 4 bases, in that order; junction bases with no gene match: 8. The CDR3 loop reads CASSQERWAGGETQYF. Written as DNA, the CDR3 is TGTGCCAGCAGCCAAGAGAGGTGGGCAGGGGGAGAGACCCAGTACTTC.

This clonotype was seen at least ten times. V usage is TRBV7-6 and J usage is TRBJ2-1, with 15 bases that match TRBD2. CDR1 SGHVS and CDR2 FNYEAQ come from the germline V gene. V was clipped by 4 bases and J by 8 bases; unmatched bases: 9. This CDR3 region has 17 residues. The CDR3 loop is CASSSRTSGRARDEQFF. The CDR3 bases are TGTGCCAGCAGCTCGAGGACTAGCGGGAGGGCTAGGGATGAGCAGTTCTTC.